These 9 T cell receptor beta chains originate from one sample sequenced in a study of OX40 agonist ivuxolimab in advanced cancers. Generated by immunoSEQ multiplex PCR, the TCRdb table keeps only in-frame clones and is missing some. The repertoire has more than 65,000 clones, roughly 84% of them found once; the top ten carry 0.72%. Sequences were derived from CD4+ or CD8+ T cells sorted from blood, sampled in a trial of the OX40 agonist ivuxolimab. Every receptor here comes from an adult with an advanced solid tumor such as melanoma, head and neck, liver or kidney cancer.

The rearrangement links TRBV18 to TRBJ1-3; perhaps TRBD1 as D (6 bases). The CDR3 has 16 amino acids. Germline loops: CDR1 KGHSH, CDR2 LQKENI. The germline V and J ends were trimmed by 1 base and 2 bases, with 12 bases remaining between them. The CDR3 bases are TGTGCCAGCTCACCACGTGGGGGGCAGGCTGGAAACACCATATATTTT. Translating it yields CASSPRGGQAGNTIYF.

The rearrangement joins TRBV7-9 to TRBJ2-7; TRBD2 aligns across 10 bases. CDR3 size: 17 residues. Germline lookup yields CDR1 SEHNR and CDR2 FQNEAQ (reference sequence). V shed 0 bases and J 2 bases; nucleotides not matched to a gene: 7. The CDR3 loop is CASSLATSGNDAYEQYF. For the CDR3, the DNA is TGTGCCAGCAGCTTAGCAACTAGCGGGAACGATGCCTACGAGCAGTACTTC.

The chain links TRBV6-5 to TRBJ2-2; D may match TRBD1 or TRBD2 (5 bases each). Between the trimmed V and J ends, which lost 6 bases and 4 bases, there was a span of 12 bases. The CDR3 runs to 14 residues. Germline V gene lookup returns CDR1 MNHEY and CDR2 SVGAGI. The CDR3 protein is CASRSSGTTGELFF. In DNA, the CDR3 is TGTGCCAGCAGGTCTTCAGGGACCACCGGGGAGCTGTTTTTT.

A note on this clone: The junction departs from the called germline gene at one end, perhaps through a read error. This chain joins TRBV4-1 and TRBJ2-5, with D tentatively TRBD2 (5 bases). The CDR3 is made up of 14 amino acids. The germline gives CDR1 MGHRA, CDR2 YSYEKL. Here the CDR3 DNA reads TGCGCCAGCAGCCCTACTACTAGTCAAGCGACCCAGTACTTC. It is translated as CASSPTTSQATQYF.

Written as DNA, the CDR3 is TGTGCCAGCAGCCAAGATCGACTAGCGGGAAATATCGAGCAGTACTTC. Residues: CASSQDRLAGNIEQYF. The rearrangement joins TRBV4-2 to TRBJ2-7; 11 nucleotides line up with TRBD2. V shed 0 bases and J 6 bases; nucleotides not matched to a gene: 7. Per germline, CDR1 LGHNA and CDR2 YNFKEQ. The CDR3 spans 16 residues.

This clone was picked up one time. The chain employs TRBV19 and TRBJ2-2; 9 positions agree with TRBD1. This CDR3 region has 15 residues. Germline V gene lookup returns CDR1 LNHDA and CDR2 SQIVND (reference sequence). Trimming removed 1 base from V and 5 bases from J; junction bases left unmatched: 2. The CDR3 spells CASSIAGQGTGELFF. CDR3 in DNA: TGTGCCAGTAGTATAGCCGGACAGGGGACCGGGGAGCTGTTTTTT.

The chain carries TRBV12-5 and TRBJ1-5, with 11 bases aligning to TRBD1. Germline V CDR1 and CDR2: LGHNT, FRNRAP. With V trimmed by 1 base and J by 7 bases, 6 bases remained unmatched. CDR3 length: 16 amino acids. This CDR3 reads CASGLGGQGVYQPQHF. The CDR3 DNA reads TGTGCTAGTGGTTTGGGGGGACAGGGGGTTTACCAGCCCCAGCATTTT.

V is TRBV28 and J is TRBJ1-6; 7 bases match TRBD1. The CDR3 extends over 15 amino acids. CDR1 and CDR2 from the germline V gene are MDHEN and SYDVKM. V gave up 5 bases and J gave up 7 bases; unmatched junction bases: 8. The CDR3 loop is CASSLPGTVNSPLHF. The CDR3 nucleotides read TGTGCCAGCAGTCTTCCCGGGACAGTAAATTCACCCCTCCACTTT.

This chain joins TRBV19 and TRBJ2-3; 7 bases line up with TRBD2. The V gene end was trimmed by 5 bases and the J gene end by 3 bases; junction bases not matched to a gene: 14. CDR1 LNHDA and CDR2 SQIVND come from the germline V gene (reference sequence). The CDR3 is 17 amino acids. CDR3 loop: CASSSPVGAGTTDTQYF. CDR3 in DNA: TGTGCCAGTAGTTCCCCCGTGGGAGCGGGAACTACAGATACGCAGTATTTT.